This T cell receptor beta chain was captured by sequencing in a study of shared clonotypes between healthy human individuals. In the study overall: The composition of the donors was two women and a few men aged 18 to 49. Each donor contributed plates that comprised three CD4 naive, three CD4 memory, two CD8 naive and one CD8 memory.

CDR3 size: 13 residues. Germline V lookup: CDR1 LNHNV, CDR2 YYDKDF (reference sequence). The V end lost 1 base, the J end lost 7 bases, and 8 bases lay between the germline ends. The study's findings and limits: About 5% was the fraction of naive CD4 clonotypes found shared across several donors.

The study separated CD4+ cells into CD45RA+ naive and CD45RA-negative memory subsets. This clone has only one observation. What it recognizes is unknown. Profiled with immunoSEQ multiplex PCR; TCRdb holds only in-frame clones, not every one. The sample gives under 550,000 clones, roughly 95% of which show up once; about 0.064% is in the top ten. This chain uses TRBV15 with TRBJ1-5; the D is unclear. Sequencing input: naive CD4+ T cells sorted from blood. As for subset: CD45RA+ positively selected. This TCR was recovered from a woman in her 30s in good health. CDR3: CATSRAVSQPQHF. In DNA, the CDR3 is TGTGCCACCAGCAGAGCAGTCAGCCAGCCCCAGCATTTT. Full variable domain (outside the CDR3, taken from reference TRBV15 and TRBJ1-5): DAMVIQNPRYQVTQFGKPVTLSCSQTLNHNVMYWYQQKSSQAPKLLFHYYDKDFNNEADTPDNFQSRRPNTSFCFLDIRSPGLGDTAMYLCATSRAVSQPQHFGDGTRLSIL.